The TCR beta chain described here comes from a study of blood T cells in healthy people across ages. Findings of the study overall: As age increased, TCR beta diversity per million T cells fell in a roughly linear fashion.

To note about this clonotype: Its antigen is currently unknown.

The second PCR ran roughly 7 to 12 cycles with a sample-barcoded 5' primer and J-beta primers. TCRdb fed the 5' RACE reads into MiXCR, producing one record per CDR3 protein. This repertoire shows more than 800,000 distinct CDR3 sequences, 45% found once; its top ten account for 15% to 20%. Germline assignment: CDR1 DFQATT and CDR2 SNEGSKA (reference sequence). The CDR3 runs 16 residues. This TCR came from an older woman in good health. The J gene is TRBJ2-5, the V gene TRBV20-1; 14 bases are a match to TRBD2. The J call is doubtful: the DNA matches TRBJ2-7 better. The sequencing sample was made of blood. The CDR3 DNA sequence: TGCAGTGCCGCCTCCCCCGGGACTAGCGGGAGAAACGAGCAGTACTTC. Amino acid sequence: CSAASPGTSGRNEQYF.